A few counts support the clone carrying this T cell receptor (beta chain). The data were taken from a study of T-cell reconstitution after alpha-beta-depleted transplantation in children. Germline assignment: CDR1 KGHSH and CDR2 LQKENI. The CDR3 length is 13 residues. V lost 6 bases and J 4 bases, leaving 10 bases between the germline ends. Preparation of the TCRbeta library was carried out with unique molecular identifiers. TCRdb re-derived calls from the PCR reads in MiXCR, one entry per CDR3 protein. Among hundreds of thousands of distinct CDR3 sequences listed, more than 10% were seen once. The receptor's source is a human donor who donated a stem cell graft to a child with Fanconi anemia. The specimen comprised PBMCs, sampled from the stem cell graft. This chain uses TRBV18 with TRBJ1-5, with D uncertain. CDR3 in amino acids: CASSTRVNQPQHF. CDR3 in DNA: TGTGCCAGCTCGACTAGGGTGAATCAGCCCCAGCATTTT.